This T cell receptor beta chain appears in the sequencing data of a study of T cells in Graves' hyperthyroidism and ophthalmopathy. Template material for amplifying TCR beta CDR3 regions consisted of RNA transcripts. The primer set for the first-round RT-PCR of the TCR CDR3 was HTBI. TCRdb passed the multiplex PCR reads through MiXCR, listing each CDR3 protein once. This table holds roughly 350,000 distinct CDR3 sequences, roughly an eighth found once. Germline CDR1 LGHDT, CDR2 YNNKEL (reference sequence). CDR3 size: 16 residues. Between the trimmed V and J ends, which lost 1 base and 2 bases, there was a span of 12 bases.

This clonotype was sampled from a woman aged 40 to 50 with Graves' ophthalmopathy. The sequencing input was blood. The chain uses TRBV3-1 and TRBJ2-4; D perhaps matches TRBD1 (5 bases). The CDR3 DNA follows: TGTGCCAGCAGCCAAGTTGGTGGGGCTTCCAAAAACATTCAGTACTTC. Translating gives CASSQVGGASKNIQYF.